This T cell receptor (beta chain) was obtained from a study of T-cell memory formation after mild COVID-19. This CDR3 has 15 residues. Deletions cut 5 bases from V and 5 bases from J, with 15 bases between. Germline-derived CDR1 and CDR2 are SGHTA and FQGTGA. A remark on this clonotype: The antigen is undetermined.

TCRdb analysed the 5' RACE reads with MiXCR anew, one entry per CDR3 protein. The table lists fewer than 700,000 distinct CDR3 sequences, more than 15% of them singletons, with about 12% in the top ten. Study results and limitations: Prior to infection, memory already included some responding clones, suggesting cross-reactive memory joined.

V and J are TRBV7-3 and TRBJ2-2; either TRBD1 or TRBD2 may fit D (5 bases each). Material for sequencing was PBMCs or a T cell subset sorted from them (not recorded which). This clonotype was sampled from an adult woman who had mild COVID-19 (a few samples of this study predate the infection). Cell type and time point are not known. The chain's CDR3 is CASSPPGAETGELFF. The DNA of the CDR3 is TGTGCCAGCAGCCCCCCCGGGGCGGAGACCGGGGAGCTGTTTTTT.